What follows are 22 T cell receptor beta chains derived from one specimen sequenced in a study of blood T cell repertoires in COVID-19 (dated by TCRdb to 2019 to 2021). The library was made by the immunoSEQ multiplex PCR assay. The immuneACCESS repertoire file appears here via TCRdb, limited to in-frame rearrangements. These files lack a portion of the clones; in checked studies, under half of the deficit traces to unresolved V genes, and the cause of the others is not known. For this sample there are about 42,000 clones; 80% to 90% appear just once. The ten top clones hold around 13% of the sample. Input material: peripheral blood. These receptors came from a woman between 65 and 79 years old in a cohort sampled during active COVID-19.

The chain employs TRBV5-1 and TRBJ1-1; 9 bases are shared with TRBD1. The length of the CDR3 is 18 residues. Germline CDR1 reads SGHRS; CDR2 reads YFSETQ. With V trimmed by 0 bases and J by 1 base, 10 bases remained unmatched. CDR3 in amino acids: CASSLVTDRGVTNTEAFF. DNA of the CDR3: TGCGCCAGCAGCTTGGTGACGGACAGGGGTGTTACGAACACTGAAGCTTTCTTT.

There are a few counts of this clone. The CDR3 DNA is TGTGCCAGCAGCTTAGGGCCAGTCGAGCAGTACTTC. Protein sequence: CASSLGPVEQYF. The rearrangement links TRBV7-9 to TRBJ2-7; D unresolved. This CDR3 is built from 12 residues. Trimming stripped 1 base from V and 6 bases from J, with 7 bases between. Germline V gives CDR1 SEHNR, CDR2 FQNEAQ (reference sequence).

Many counts were recorded for this clone. CDR3 sequence (DNA): TGTGCCAGCAGCCCCTCCGGGACTAGTGTCGATGAGCAGTTCTTC. Its protein is CASSPSGTSVDEQFF. The V call is TRBV9, the J call TRBJ2-1; 8 bases line up with TRBD2. CDR3 size: 15 residues. Germline assignment: CDR1 SGDLS and CDR2 YYNGEE. Trimming cost V 4 bases and J 8 bases; bases outside gene matches: 11.

The chain is built from TRBV28 and TRBJ2-4, with a tentative D call TRBD1 (5 bases). Deletions cut 6 bases from V and 1 base from J, with 19 bases between. CDR1 is MDHEN, CDR2 SYDVKM, per germline. CDR3 size: 17 residues. CDR3 sequence reads: CASSEYQGPRAKNIQYF. The CDR3 nucleotides read TGTGCCAGCAGCGAGTACCAGGGCCCCAGGGCCAAAAACATTCAGTACTTC.

The rearrangement links TRBV7-2 to TRBJ2-3, with TRBD2 matching 11 bases. J gave up 3 bases and V 1 base, and 9 bases lay outside the gene matches. Germline assignment: CDR1 SGHTA and CDR2 FQGNSA. The CDR3 length is 18 residues. The CDR3 loop reads CASSLGGTSGPGTDTQYF. The CDR3 DNA reads as TGTGCCAGCAGCTTAGGAGGGACTAGCGGACCGGGGACAGATACGCAGTATTTT. The whole variable domain, filled in from reference TRBV7-2 and TRBJ2-3, reads GAGVSQSPSNKVTEKGKDVELRCDPISGHTALYWYRQSLGQGLEFLIYFQGNSAPDKSGLPSDRFSAERTGGSVSTLTIQRTQQEDSAVYLCASSLGGTSGPGTDTQYFGPGTRLTVL.

The rearrangement joins TRBV10-3 to TRBJ1-4, with unresolved D. V was cut by 0 bases and J by 5 bases, with 13 bases left in between. Looked up from germline, CDR1 is ENHRY and CDR2 is SYGVKD. The CDR3 loop spans 16 amino acids. As DNA, the CDR3 is TGTGCCATCAGTGAGTCAGATAGGAGGGCAAATGAAAAACTGTTTTTT. The encoded protein is CAISESDRRANEKLFF.

The rearrangement links TRBV30 to TRBJ1-4; 8 bases fit TRBD1. This CDR3 is built from 15 residues. Germline assignment: CDR1 GTSNPN and CDR2 SVGIG (reference sequence). The junction had 14 bases not matched to a gene; V was cut back by 7 bases and J by 7 bases. This chain's CDR3 is CASLSTDRGPEKLFF. In DNA form, the CDR3 reads TGTGCCTCCCTTTCCACCGACAGGGGACCTGAAAAACTGTTTTTT.

The V gene is TRBV9, the J gene TRBJ2-5; no clear D. With 4 bases removed from V and 3 bases from J, the gap between germline ends came to 10 bases. Germline V gene lookup returns CDR1 SGDLS and CDR2 YYNGEE. CDR3 length equals 13 residues. This CDR3 reads CASSSEAEETQYF. The CDR3 DNA reads TGTGCCAGCAGCTCAGAGGCGGAAGAGACCCAGTACTTC.

V gene TRBV3-1 (or the pseudogene TRBV3-2) combines with J gene TRBJ2-7; 7 positions agree with TRBD2. The CDR3 length is 13 residues. Looked up from germline, CDR1 is LGHDT and CDR2 is YNNKEL (reference sequence). The trim removed 8 bases at V and 0 bases at J, leaving 4 bases unmatched. CDR3 amino acids: CASAAGSSYEQYF. CDR3 nucleotides: TGTGCCAGCGCAGCGGGGAGCTCCTACGAGCAGTACTTC.

The chain employs TRBV29-1 and TRBJ2-1; TRBD2 agrees at 8 bases. Unmatched junction bases numbered 6, after V lost 5 bases and J lost 3 bases. The germline V gene encodes CDR1 SQVTM and CDR2 ANQGSEA. This CDR3 comprises 14 residues. CDR3 protein: CSVSGGRNYNEQFF. In DNA form, the CDR3 reads TGCAGCGTTTCAGGCGGGAGGAACTACAATGAGCAGTTCTTC.

The chain employs TRBV3-1 (or the pseudogene TRBV3-2) and TRBJ1-1; D is undetermined. The germline V and J ends were trimmed by 5 bases and 5 bases, with 15 bases remaining between them. CDR1 LGHDT and CDR2 YNNKEL come from the germline V gene (reference sequence). The CDR3 totals 14 residues. The CDR3 region is CASSSKEGATEAFF. CDR3 in DNA: TGTGCCAGCAGCTCCAAGGAGGGCGCTACTGAAGCTTTCTTT.

The chain uses TRBV7-2 and TRBJ2-1, with a weak D call TRBD2 (6 bases). There are 15 residues in the CDR3. In germline, CDR1 is SGHTA, CDR2 FQGNSA. Between the trimmed V and J ends, which lost 4 bases and 1 base, there was a span of 11 bases. CDR3 region: CASSSSRGSYNEQFF. The CDR3 DNA is TGTGCCAGCAGCTCTTCTCGGGGGTCCTACAATGAGCAGTTCTTC.

This clone has more than one count but fewer than ten. The chain couples TRBV7-2 to TRBJ1-1; maybe TRBD1 (5 bases). Trimming left V 1 base short and J 6 bases short, with 15 bases between. The CDR3 consists of 15 residues. CDR1 is SGHTA, CDR2 FQGNSA, per germline. The CDR3: CASSLEVQGIAEAFF. Here the CDR3 DNA reads TGTGCCAGCAGCTTAGAGGTTCAGGGTATTGCTGAAGCTTTCTTT.

The chain is built from TRBV7-9 and TRBJ2-7; D may be TRBD1 (7 bases). The V gene's germline CDR1 is SEHNR and CDR2 FQNEAQ (reference sequence). The CDR3 is 14 amino acids. The V and J ends lost 5 bases and 1 base respectively, with 12 bases between them. The CDR3 nucleotides are TGTGCCAGCAGCGAGACAGGGAGGTCCTACGAGCAGTACTTC. Amino acid sequence: CASSETGRSYEQYF.

This chain connects TRBV12-3 or TRBV12-4 to TRBJ2-7; weak D call: TRBD1 (6 bases). The CDR3 extends over 12 amino acids. With 6 bases removed from V and 6 bases from J, the gap between germline ends came to 12 bases. CDR3 coding DNA: TGTGCCAGCAGCTACAGGGTTTCCGAGCAGTACTTC. Its protein product is CASSYRVSEQYF.

V is TRBV9 and J is TRBJ2-1, with D perhaps TRBD2 (7 bases). V was trimmed by 5 bases and J by 3 bases, leaving 18 bases between them. This CDR3 spans 16 amino acids. Germline V gene sequence: CDR1 SGDLS, CDR2 YYNGEE. The CDR3 spells CASSGGGHRGYNEQFF. For the CDR3, the DNA is TGTGCCAGCAGTGGGGGGGGCCATCGAGGCTACAATGAGCAGTTCTTC.

The CDR3 protein is CASSEQQGFNSPLHF. In DNA form, the CDR3 reads TGTGCCAGCAGTGAGCAGCAGGGCTTCAATTCACCCCTCCACTTT. The chain recombines TRBV2 with TRBJ1-6, with a tentative D call TRBD1 (5 bases). CDR3 length: 15 amino acids. Deletions cut 3 bases from V and 7 bases from J, with 13 bases between. The germline CDR1 and CDR2 sequences are SNHLY and FYNNEI. Full variable domain (rest looked up from reference TRBV2 and TRBJ1-6): EPEVTQTPSHQVTQMGQEVILRCVPISNHLYFYWYRQILGQKVEFLVSFYNNEISEKSEIFDDQFSVERPDGSNFTLKIRSTKLEDSAMYFCASSEQQGFNSPLHFGNGTRLTVT.

This rearrangement joins TRBV28 to TRBJ2-7; D possibly corresponds to TRBD2 (5 bases). V shed 5 bases and J shed 4 bases, with 12 bases lying between them. Germline V CDR1 and CDR2: MDHEN, SYDVKM. The CDR3 loop spans 13 amino acids. In DNA, the CDR3 is TGTGCCAGCAGTGACGGGGTTTTGTACGAGCAGTACTTC. It specifies CASSDGVLYEQYF.

This sequence joins TRBV7-2 and TRBJ2-5; D gene unclear. This CDR3 is built from 12 residues. V was clipped by 3 bases and J by 5 bases, with 7 bases between them. Germline lookup yields CDR1 SGHTA and CDR2 FQGNSA. The CDR3 bases are TGTGCCAGCAGCTTCGATCGGGAGACCCAGTACTTC. Amino acids: CASSFDRETQYF.

The chain carries TRBV5-1 and TRBJ1-3, with no clear D. The V gene's germline CDR1 is SGHRS and CDR2 YFSETQ. This CDR3 has 16 residues. V lost 0 bases, J lost 0 bases, and 10 bases lay in between. Written as DNA, the CDR3 is TGCGCCAGCAGCTTGGAGGGAGAGACCTCTGGAAACACCATATATTTT. This sequence encodes CASSLEGETSGNTIYF.

This clone is termed medium-sized (0.01 to 0.1%). The CDR3 DNA sequence: TGTGCCAGCTCACCACCGAACAGGGGGCACGGGTCACCCCTCCACTTT. It codes for CASSPPNRGHGSPLHF. The chain uses TRBV18 and TRBJ1-6; TRBD1 aligns across 9 bases. V was clipped by 0 bases and J by 10 bases; unmatched bases: 7. The CDR3 sequence is 16 residues long. Germline CDR1 is KGHSH and CDR2 is LQKENI.

This chain connects TRBV4-1 to TRBJ2-3, with 8 bases matching TRBD2. V gave up 0 bases and J gave up 4 bases; unmatched junction bases: 9. This CDR3 comprises 17 residues. The germline CDR1 and CDR2 sequences are MGHRA and YSYEKL. CDR3 protein: CASSQERATGGADTQYF. CDR3 nucleotides: TGCGCCAGCAGCCAAGAGAGGGCTACGGGAGGGGCAGATACGCAGTATTTT.